These 6 T cell receptor beta chains were sequenced from one sample in a study of OX40 agonist ivuxolimab in advanced cancers. The table came from immunoSEQ multiplex PCR; TCRdb's copy has only in-frame clones and leaves some out. This table has some 33,000 clones, roughly 76% appearing once. This material consisted of CD4+ or CD8+ T cells sorted from blood, taken in a trial of the OX40 agonist ivuxolimab. All receptors come from an adult with an advanced solid tumor such as melanoma, head and neck, liver or kidney cancer.

The chain combines TRBV30 with TRBJ1-5; TRBD1 might be the D (5 bases). CDR1 is GTSNPN and CDR2 is SVGIG in the germline V gene (reference sequence). This CDR3 comprises 13 residues. The V and J ends lost 2 bases and 7 bases respectively, with 12 bases between them. Here the CDR3 DNA reads TGTGCCTGGAGTACGACAGAACTACAGCCCCAGCATTTT. Encoded protein: CAWSTTELQPQHF.

This clone was counted only a few times. The chain combines TRBV7-2 with TRBJ2-1; 8 bases are shared with TRBD1. The CDR3 loop spans 14 amino acids. With V trimmed by 1 base and J by 9 bases, 5 bases remained unmatched. Germline loops: CDR1 SGHTA, CDR2 FQGNSA. CDR3 sequence: CASSLVAGGGEQFF. CDR3 nucleotides: TGTGCCAGCAGCTTAGTCGCAGGGGGCGGTGAGCAGTTCTTC.

V usage is TRBV4-3 and J usage is TRBJ2-7; 9 bases are a match to TRBD2. CDR3 length: 16 residues. The J segment lost 6 bases and the V segment lost 1 base, leaving 10 bases of the junction unmatched. Germline loops: CDR1 LGHNA, CDR2 YSLEER. The CDR3 here is CASSQALGGGASEQYF. DNA for the CDR3: TGCGCCAGCAGCCAAGCCCTTGGCGGGGGGGCCTCCGAGCAGTACTTC.

The chain employs TRBV20-1 and TRBJ2-7; TRBD1 might be the D (6 bases). Germline CDR1 reads DFQATT; CDR2 reads SNEGSKA (reference sequence). The length of the CDR3 is 11 residues. Here the CDR3 reads CRTSQGYEQYF. The CDR3 DNA sequence: TGCAGGACTTCACAGGGCTACGAGCAGTACTTC.

In this sample, this clone turned up a few times. The chain combines TRBV15 with TRBJ2-6; TRBD1 is a possible D gene (5 bases). The CDR3 length is 18 residues. The V end lost 1 base, the J end lost 2 bases, and 15 bases lay between the germline ends. Germline V gene sequence: CDR1 LNHNV, CDR2 YYDKDF (reference sequence). The CDR3 spells CATSRGKGLMAGANVLTF. The CDR3, as DNA: TGTGCCACCAGCAGAGGGAAGGGGCTTATGGCTGGGGCCAACGTCCTGACTTTC.

V is TRBV7-2 and J is TRBJ2-3, with D perhaps TRBD2 (6 bases). Germline V gene data show CDR1 as SGHTA and CDR2 as FQGNSA. Trimming removed 0 bases from V and 6 bases from J, with 7 bases in between. The CDR3 runs to 13 residues. The CDR3 loop reads CASSLAEGDTQYF. CDR3 in DNA: TGTGCCAGCAGCTTAGCGGAGGGGGATACGCAGTATTTT.